The next 9 T cell receptor beta chains were all read from a single sample in a study of siplizumab effects on memory and regulatory T cells. This table comes from immunoSEQ multiplex PCR, and its TCRdb copy is limited to in-frame clones, with some not included. The table lists about 100,000 clones, 91% of them singletons. The specimen sequenced was CD4+ T cells sorted from blood. The receptors stem from a human donor in good health.

V usage is TRBV10-1 and J usage is TRBJ2-3, with TRBD2 matching 9 bases. Germline V gene lookup returns CDR1 WNHNN and CDR2 SYGVQD (reference sequence). Trimming cost V 3 bases and J 4 bases; bases outside gene matches: 11. The CDR3 is made up of 17 amino acids. The CDR3, as DNA: TGCGCCAGCAGTGAAGGCCGGGGCGGGGGGGCCGCAGATACGCAGTATTTT. Translated: CASSEGRGGGAADTQYF.

In its sample, this clone was seen a few times. The V and J genes are TRBV6-1 and TRBJ2-3; D is possibly TRBD2 (6 bases). This CDR3 spans 16 amino acids. V lost 3 bases, J lost 0 bases, and 13 bases lay in between. CDR1 is MNHNS and CDR2 is SASEGT in the germline V gene. The CDR3 spells CASSDLAGSSTDTQYF. The CDR3 coding sequence is TGTGCCAGCAGTGACCTTGCGGGATCTAGCACAGATACGCAGTATTTT.

This clone was found once. This sequence joins TRBV4-1 and TRBJ1-4; no clear D. There are 13 residues in the CDR3. Germline assignment: CDR1 MGHRA and CDR2 YSYEKL. With 3 bases removed from V and 6 bases from J, the gap between germline ends came to 8 bases. CDR3 coding DNA: TGCGCCAGCAGCCAGGGGTGGGATGAAAAACTGTTTTTT. Translating it yields CASSQGWDEKLFF.

The chain uses TRBV6-6 and TRBJ2-1, with D possibly TRBD2 on 5 matching bases. The CDR3 loop spans 11 amino acids. The V and J ends lost 9 bases and 5 bases respectively, with 8 bases between them. CDR1 is MNHNY, CDR2 SVGAGI, per germline (reference sequence). The CDR3 is CASRGNNEQFF. In nucleotides, the CDR3 is TGTGCCAGTCGGGGAAACAATGAGCAGTTCTTC.

A note on this clone: One end of the junction fails to match germline, which may point to a read error. V is TRBV6-5 and J is TRBJ1-6, with 7 bases identical to TRBD1. The germline gives CDR1 MNHEY, CDR2 SVGAGI. The CDR3 length is 12 residues. The CDR3 region is CASSVSGYRGLF. In DNA, the CDR3 is TGTGCCAGCAGTGTATCGGGGTACAGGGGCCTCTTT.

V and J are TRBV15 and TRBJ1-5; TRBD1 agrees at 7 bases. Looked up from germline, CDR1 is LNHNV and CDR2 is YYDKDF (reference sequence). The ends lost 5 bases at V and 10 bases at J; junction bases unmatched: 14. This CDR3 comprises 15 residues. Written as DNA, the CDR3 is TGTGCCACCAGCGGAAGGATTAGGACAGGCCAACCCCAGCATTTT. Translating it yields CATSGRIRTGQPQHF.

The chain has TRBV19 and TRBJ2-1; D not resolved. V lost 4 bases and J 0 bases, leaving 4 bases between the germline ends. Germline V gene data show CDR1 as LNHDA and CDR2 as SQIVND (reference sequence). The CDR3 totals 13 residues. CDR3 nucleotides: TGTGCCAGTAGTAAGAGCTCCTACAATGAGCAGTTCTTC. Its protein is CASSKSSYNEQFF.

The chain combines TRBV7-2 with TRBJ1-1; possibly TRBD1 for D (5 bases). V gave up 8 bases and J gave up 1 base, with 20 bases separating them. The CDR3 loop spans 16 amino acids. Germline V gene sequence: CDR1 SGHTA, CDR2 FQGNSA. CDR3 sequence: CASLGGAGTRNTEAFF. The CDR3 DNA sequence: TGTGCCAGCCTGGGCGGGGCAGGGACCCGGAACACTGAAGCTTTCTTT.

The V call is TRBV29-1, the J call TRBJ1-2; 8 bases fit TRBD1. The CDR3 has 13 residues. Germline CDR1 and CDR2: SQVTM and ANQGSEA. V trimming: 7 bases; J trimming: 4 bases; junction bases outside the gene matches: 8. CDR3 nucleotide sequence: TGCAGCGCCGAGACAGGGGCAGGCTATGGCTACACCTTC. Protein product: CSAETGAGYGYTF. Together with reference TRBV29-1 and TRBJ1-2, the CDR3 gives the full variable domain: SAVISQKPSRDICQRGTSLTIQCQVDSQVTMMFWYRQQPGQSLTLIATANQGSEATYESGFVIDKFPISRPNLTFSTLTVSNMSPEDSSIYLCSAETGAGYGYTFGSGTRLTVV.